This T cell receptor beta chain was sequenced in a study of blood T cells in healthy people across ages (dated by TCRdb to between 2014 and 2017). For the wider study: Template switching captured roughly one uniquely barcoded TCR beta cDNA molecule per two T cells in model experiments. The donors were split into four age groups: young (average 16 years), middle-aged (roughly 39), aged (more than 55) and long-lived (under 90). The study measured age-related changes in TCR beta repertoire diversity using deep sequencing normalized with unique cDNA molecular identifiers. Two additional independent replicas of 1 million unique cDNA reads from the same blood draw were analyzed for two donors (one aged 18 to 30 and one aged 80 or older). To avoid experimental bias, donors of different ages were spread randomly across the sequencing lanes.

The library relied on 5' RACE. The listed sequencing device is Illumina HiSeq 2500. A second PCR of about 7 to 12 cycles was run with a J-beta primer mix and a sample-barcoded 5' primer. Each TCR beta cDNA molecule received a unique molecular identifier from a template-switch 5' adaptor carrying 12 random nucleotides. Each sample yielded at least 2.5 million CDR3-containing paired-end reads. The Mint cDNA synthesis kit, primed by a TRBC-specific oligonucleotide, was used to synthesize first-strand cDNA from all RNA. Following uracil-DNA glycosylase treatment, a first 18-cycle PCR with universal primers M1SS and BC2_uni_R was performed on all cDNA. Under the source paper's analysis protocol: For normalization, 1 million high-quality reads were randomly selected from each sample, with every read carrying a distinct molecular identifier. Instead of being binned into consensus sequences, reads that shared molecular identifiers were thrown out. MiTCR, with a Q25 quality threshold and the strictest error-elimination algorithm, was used for CDR3 identification, clonotype clustering and error correction. A nonparametric unseen species model with Euler transformation was used to estimate lower-bound total TCR beta diversity. TCRdb reworked the public reads: Q25 trimming with fastp, MiXCR clone assembly, productive beta chains retained. Each record represents a unique CDR3 protein, reported with the most common genes and DNA among its rows. These V and J calls derive from TCRdb rather than the authors' analysis. A total of roughly 800,000 distinct CDR3 sequences appear in this sample, about 34% of them only once. Roughly 13% of the sample comes from the top ten.

CDR1 is given as SGDLS and CDR2 as YYNGEE, both from the germline V gene. Including the terminal cysteine and phenylalanine, the CDR3 comprises 14 residues. Here the CDR3 DNA is all that survives: 42 bases in frame from base 1. V was cut back by 4 bases and J by 10 bases, leaving a gap of 18 bases between them. At least ten counts were recorded for this clonotype. Its antigen is currently not known. Base qualities were left out, and no much larger clone turns up one base away. What the work shows at the level of the full study, not this receptor alone: Because the CMV infection status of the donors was unknown, age-related changes in expanded clonotypes may potentially have been confounded. Estimates of total diversity based on one million sequenced T cells were regarded as lower bounds and as underestimates. Compared with the aged group, more naive CD4+ T cells, fewer expanded clones and increased TCR diversity were shown by the long-lived group, suggesting age selection. There was a strong correlation between observed TCR beta diversity and the percentage of naive T cells measured by flow cytometry. Observed TCR beta diversity per million T cells fell roughly linearly with age, and a significant reduction was already apparent by age around 40. Because profiling used bulk unsorted PBMCs, naive and antigen-experienced compartments could not be compared conclusively.

The donors were roughly 39 Caucasian individuals from Russia, aged roughly 6 to 100 years, who were systemically healthy. Around 10 milliliters of peripheral blood were collected from each donor into EDTA-treated Vacutainer tubes. Ficoll-Paque density-gradient centrifugation was used to isolate PBMCs, with at least 6.5 million obtained per sample. Total RNA, at least 6 micrograms per sample, was extracted from PBMCs with Trizol reagent. For every donor, flow cytometry on a PBMC aliquot measured the percentage of naive CD45RAhigh/CD27high T cells. The chain couples TRBV9 to TRBJ2-1; there is no confident call for the D gene. The source is a man in his late teens or twenties in good health. The sequenced sample consisted of blood. The CDR3 has the sequence CASSPNPSDTEQFF. The nucleotide sequence reads as follows: TGTGCCAGCAGCCCCAATCCCAGCGATACGGAGCAGTTCTTC. This CDR3, with the reference TRBV9 and TRBJ2-1 proteins standing in past its ends, gives the full variable domain DSGVTQTPKHLITATGQRVTLRCSPRSGDLSVYWYQQSLDQGLQFLIQYYNGEERAKGNILERFSAQQFPDLHSELNLSSLELGDSALYFCASSPNPSDTEQFFGPGTRLTVL.